This record covers a single T cell receptor (beta chain). Profiling relied on immunoSEQ multiplex PCR, and the TCRdb table lists in-frame clones only, not all of them. The table lists around 150,000 clones, nearly 80% of them singletons. This record belongs to a study of blood T cell repertoires in COVID-19. Unmatched junction bases numbered 4, after V lost 1 base and J lost 4 bases. The CDR3 loop spans 14 amino acids. Per germline, CDR1 GTSNPN and CDR2 SVGIG (reference sequence). This TCR derives from a woman in her forties or fifties who had recovered from COVID-19. The sequencing sample was made of PBMCs or T cells enriched from blood (not recorded which). The V call is TRBV30, the J call TRBJ2-1; 7 nucleotides line up with TRBD2. The CDR3 DNA reads TGTGCCTGGAGTGCCGTAGCGGGTTACAATGAGCAGTTCTTC. Protein sequence: CAWSAVAGYNEQFF.